This entry describes one T cell receptor beta chain. The data are from a study of blood T cell repertoires in COVID-19. Study information: From T cells, B-cell-depleted T cells, or PBMCs came the material, which was cDNA or gDNA.

Generated by immunoSEQ multiplex PCR, the TCRdb table keeps only in-frame clones and is missing some. The sample consists of some 16,000 clones, about 88% of them appearing once. The CDR3 has 16 residues. The ends were cut back, 1 base at V and 6 bases at J, with 16 bases in the middle. The V gene's germline CDR1 is LGHDT and CDR2 YNNKEL (reference sequence). The chain recombines TRBV3-1 (or the pseudogene TRBV3-2) with TRBJ1-5; unclear D gene. The sequencing input was peripheral blood. This receptor was identified in an elderly man with acute or convalescent COVID-19. The CDR3 loop reads CASSQGWAGISQPQHF. The DNA of the CDR3 is TGTGCCAGCAGCCAAGGATGGGCGGGGATCAGTCAGCCCCAGCATTTT.